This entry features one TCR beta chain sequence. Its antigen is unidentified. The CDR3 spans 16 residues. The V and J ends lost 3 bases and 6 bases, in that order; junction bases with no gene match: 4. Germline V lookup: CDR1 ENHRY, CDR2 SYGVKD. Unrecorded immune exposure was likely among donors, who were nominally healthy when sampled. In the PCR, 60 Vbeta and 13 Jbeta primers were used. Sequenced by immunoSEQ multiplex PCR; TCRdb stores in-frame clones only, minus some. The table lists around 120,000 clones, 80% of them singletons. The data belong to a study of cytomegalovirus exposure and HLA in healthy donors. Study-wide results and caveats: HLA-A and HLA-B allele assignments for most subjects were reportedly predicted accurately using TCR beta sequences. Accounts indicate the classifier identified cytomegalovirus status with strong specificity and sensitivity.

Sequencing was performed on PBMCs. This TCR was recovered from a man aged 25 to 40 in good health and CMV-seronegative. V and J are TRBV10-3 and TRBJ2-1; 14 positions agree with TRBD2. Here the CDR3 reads CAISEPGTSGSNEQFF. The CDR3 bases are TGTGCCATCAGTGAACCCGGGACTAGCGGGAGCAATGAGCAGTTCTTC.